Each of the 28 T cell receptor beta chains below was sequenced from the same sample in a study of Ad26.COV2.S vaccination and SARS-CoV-2 variants. The treatment was: 19 received Ad26.COV2.S at low or high dose, single or two shots; about five received placebo; per-sample allocation not given. Sample collection was performed on day 63 after the first vaccine or placebo injection. Clones were read by immunoSEQ multiplex PCR, and TCRdb kept only the in-frame ones, dropping some. The table records some 480,000 clones, around nine tenths of them present only once. The starting material was peripheral blood, obtained in a trial of Ad26.COV2.S vaccine versus placebo. All receptors come from a person aged 18-60 years who received the Ad26.COV2.S COVID-19 vaccine or a placebo.

The CDR3 nucleotides read TGTGCCAGCGTCCGCCAGAACACTGAAGCTTTCTTT. It translates to CASVRQNTEAFF. The J gene is TRBJ1-1, the V gene TRBV6-5; D uncertain. CDR3 length: 12 amino acids. Germline lookup yields CDR1 MNHEY and CDR2 SVGAGI. With 8 bases removed from V and 1 base from J, the gap between germline ends came to 8 bases.

The V gene is TRBV5-1, the J gene TRBJ1-6; TRBD1 matches 7 bases. V was pared by 4 bases and J by 11 bases, with 21 bases of the junction left unmatched. The CDR3 has 18 residues. Germline V gene sequence: CDR1 SGHRS, CDR2 YFSETQ. The CDR3 reads CASSLTRQGTFSRAPLHF. CDR3 coding DNA: TGCGCCAGCAGCCTCACCCGACAGGGCACTTTTTCGAGGGCACCCCTCCACTTT.

The CDR3 protein is CASSRISGSGETQYF. In DNA, the CDR3 is TGTGCCAGCAGCCGTATTAGCGGGAGCGGGGAGACCCAGTACTTC. The V gene is TRBV9, the J gene TRBJ2-5, with 9 bases that match TRBD2. Germline V gene data show CDR1 as SGDLS and CDR2 as YYNGEE. CDR3 length: 15 residues. The V and J ends lost 4 bases and 5 bases, in that order; junction bases with no gene match: 9.

This chain connects TRBV7-9 to TRBJ1-1; D unresolved. This CDR3 has 9 amino acids. Germline V gene data show CDR1 as SEHNR and CDR2 as FQNEAQ (reference sequence). With 6 bases removed from V and 8 bases from J, the gap between germline ends came to 4 bases. The CDR3 here is CASRPEAFF. CDR3 bases: TGTGCCAGCAGGCCCGAAGCTTTCTTT. Full variable domain (outside the CDR3, taken from reference TRBV7-9 and TRBJ1-1): DTGVSQNPRHKITKRGQNVTFRCDPISEHNRLYWYRQTLGQGPEFLTYFQNEAQLEKSRLLSDRFSAERPKGSFSTLEIQRTEQGDSAMYLCASRPEAFFGQGTRLTVV.

V is TRBV28 and J is TRBJ1-2; D is unclear. Per the germline V gene, CDR1 is MDHEN and CDR2 is SYDVKM. The germline V and J ends were trimmed by 7 bases and 7 bases, with 16 bases remaining between them. This CDR3 region has 13 residues. CDR3 sequence reads: CASTKTKRGGYTF. In nucleotides, the CDR3 is TGTGCCAGCACAAAGACAAAAAGAGGTGGCTACACCTTC.

This chain links TRBV2 with TRBJ2-7; 7 nucleotides agree with TRBD2. Trimming cost V 6 bases and J 2 bases; bases outside gene matches: 13. CDR3 length equals 16 residues. Looked up from germline, CDR1 is SNHLY and CDR2 is FYNNEI. Here the CDR3 DNA reads TGTGCCAGCAGCGTGGGGGGAAGCGGGAAGACCTACGAGCAGTACTTC. As protein: CASSVGGSGKTYEQYF. The whole variable domain, remainder taken from reference TRBV2 and TRBJ2-7, is EPEVTQTPSHQVTQMGQEVILRCVPISNHLYFYWYRQILGQKVEFLVSFYNNEISEKSEIFDDQFSVERPDGSNFTLKIRSTKLEDSAMYFCASSVGGSGKTYEQYFGPGTRLTVT.

The chain combines TRBV30 with TRBJ2-2, with TRBD1 as a possible D gene (5 bases). CDR1 is GTSNPN, CDR2 SVGIG, per germline (reference sequence). The CDR3 covers 15 residues. The V end lost 8 bases, the J end lost 2 bases, and 18 bases lay between the germline ends. CDR3 in DNA: TGTGCCCATCAGCCCAGAGACAGAAACACCGGGGAGCTGTTTTTT. It codes for CAHQPRDRNTGELFF.

The chain links TRBV3-1 (or the pseudogene TRBV3-2) to TRBJ2-2; 7 bases align to TRBD2. This CDR3 spans 16 amino acids. V lost 8 bases and J lost 6; bases outside the gene matches: 15. Germline V gene sequence: CDR1 LGHDT, CDR2 YNNKEL (reference sequence). CDR3 coding DNA: TGTGCCAGCCGGGGGACTACCCCGTTAATCGCCGGGGAGCTGTTTTTT. Encoded protein: CASRGTTPLIAGELFF.

V and J are TRBV19 and TRBJ1-5; D is perhaps TRBD1 (6 bases). V lost 2 bases and J lost 5, with 7 bases in between. This CDR3 contains 13 residues. CDR1 LNHDA and CDR2 SQIVND come from the germline V gene (reference sequence). This CDR3 is CASSINRDQPQHF. In nucleotides, the CDR3 is TGTGCCAGTAGTATAAACAGGGATCAGCCCCAGCATTTT. Filled out from reference TRBV19 and TRBJ1-5, the complete variable domain reads DGGITQSPKYLFRKEGQNVTLSCEQNLNHDAMYWYRQDPGQGLRLIYYSQIVNDFQKGDIAEGYSVSREKKESFPLTVTSAQKNPTAFYLCASSINRDQPQHFGDGTRLSIL.

This chain connects TRBV3-1 (or the pseudogene TRBV3-2) to TRBJ2-5; 7 positions agree with TRBD1. CDR3 size: 13 residues. Germline V CDR1 and CDR2: LGHDT, YNNKEL (reference sequence). V trimming: 2 bases; J trimming: 4 bases; junction bases outside the gene matches: 1. The CDR3 spells CASSQRGPETQYF. The CDR3 nucleotides read TGTGCCAGCAGCCAAAGGGGGCCAGAGACCCAGTACTTC.

A single count supports this clone. V is TRBV5-1 and J is TRBJ2-1; D gene unclear. Germline CDR1 reads SGHRS; CDR2 reads YFSETQ. V was pared by 0 bases and J by 14 bases, with 15 bases between. This CDR3 is 13 amino acids long. The CDR3, as DNA: TGCGCCAGCAGCTTGGGGCCTCCCGGTGGGGAGTTCTTC. Translating it yields CASSLGPPGGEFF.

The chain has TRBV28 and TRBJ1-5; D unclear. Looked up from germline, CDR1 is MDHEN and CDR2 is SYDVKM. The CDR3 extends over 12 amino acids. Between the trimmed V and J ends, which lost 6 bases and 6 bases, there was a span of 9 bases. The CDR3 reads CASRMGVQPQHF. DNA for the CDR3: TGTGCCAGCAGAATGGGTGTTCAGCCCCAGCATTTT. Full variable domain (missing parts from reference TRBV28 and TRBJ1-5): DVKVTQSSRYLVKRTGEKVFLECVQDMDHENMFWYRQDPGLGLRLIYFSYDVKMKEKGDIPEGYSVSREKKERFSLILESASTNQTSMYLCASRMGVQPQHFGDGTRLSIL.

The rearrangement joins TRBV19 to TRBJ2-5; a weak D match, TRBD2 (5 bases). Trimming stripped 4 bases from V and 2 bases from J, with 14 bases between. CDR3 size: 15 residues. In germline, CDR1 is LNHDA, CDR2 SQIVND (reference sequence). The CDR3 spells CASSTGGPLQETQYF. The CDR3 DNA is TGTGCCAGTAGTACCGGAGGCCCCCTTCAAGAGACCCAGTACTTC.

V is TRBV19 and J is TRBJ1-1; D is possibly TRBD1 (5 bases). From germline, CDR1 is LNHDA and CDR2 SQIVND (reference sequence). The CDR3 is made up of 15 amino acids. The ends were cut back, 2 bases at V and 3 bases at J, with 13 bases in the middle. CDR3 loop: CASSISWAGDTEAFF. The CDR3 nucleotides read TGTGCCAGTAGTATAAGTTGGGCGGGGGACACTGAAGCTTTCTTT. Variable domain in full (rest from reference TRBV19 and TRBJ1-1): DGGITQSPKYLFRKEGQNVTLSCEQNLNHDAMYWYRQDPGQGLRLIYYSQIVNDFQKGDIAEGYSVSREKKESFPLTVTSAQKNPTAFYLCASSISWAGDTEAFFGQGTRLTVV.

The genes are TRBV7-2 and TRBJ2-3; D remains unclear. Trimming removed 5 bases from V and 7 bases from J, with 10 bases in between. Germline V gene lookup returns CDR1 SGHTA and CDR2 FQGNSA. CDR3 size: 12 residues. CDR3 nucleotides: TGTGCCAGCAGCCACCCATCGAATACGCAGTATTTT. Translating gives CASSHPSNTQYF.

The chain recombines TRBV28 with TRBJ1-2; D not resolved. This CDR3 is 14 amino acids long. The germline gives CDR1 MDHEN, CDR2 SYDVKM. V was pared by 3 bases and J by 4 bases, with 12 bases between. The CDR3: CASSFPAVTYGYTF. CDR3 nucleotide sequence: TGTGCCAGCAGTTTCCCAGCCGTAACCTATGGCTACACCTTC.

This rearrangement joins TRBV27 to TRBJ2-1; D might be TRBD2 (5 bases). V was trimmed by 6 bases and J by 10 bases, leaving 16 bases between them. This CDR3 spans 13 amino acids. Germline V gene lookup returns CDR1 MNHEY and CDR2 SMNVEV (reference sequence). The CDR3 bases are TGTGCCAGCAGAGATCTTGGAGGCGGCGAGCAGTTCTTC. Its protein is CASRDLGGGEQFF.

The V and J genes are TRBV19 and TRBJ2-5; D is undetermined. Germline V CDR1 and CDR2: LNHDA, SQIVND (reference sequence). V was shortened by 10 bases and J by 5 bases, with 11 bases between the two germline ends. This CDR3 is built from 11 residues. The chain's CDR3 is CATQVGETQYF. The CDR3 DNA reads as TGTGCCACCCAGGTGGGCGAGACCCAGTACTTC.

The table lists this clone with a count of one. This sequence joins TRBV28 and TRBJ1-1, with 9 bases fitting TRBD1. The CDR3 is 15 residues long. Trimming took 4 bases from V and 7 from J; bases not matched to a gene: 10. Germline CDR1 reads MDHEN; CDR2 reads SYDVKM. CDR3 nucleotides: TGTGCCAGCAGTTATCCGGACAGGGGAGCTTTTGAAGCTTTCTTT. This encodes CASSYPDRGAFEAFF.

V gene TRBV28 combines with J gene TRBJ1-5; weak D call: TRBD1 (6 bases). Germline CDR1 and CDR2: MDHEN and SYDVKM. V was clipped by 5 bases and J by 3 bases, with 14 bases between them. CDR3 size: 15 residues. The CDR3 here is CASSPPGVVNQPQHF. CDR3 in DNA: TGTGCCAGCAGTCCGCCAGGGGTCGTCAATCAGCCCCAGCATTTT. Drawing the rest from reference TRBV28 and TRBJ1-5, the complete variable domain is DVKVTQSSRYLVKRTGEKVFLECVQDMDHENMFWYRQDPGLGLRLIYFSYDVKMKEKGDIPEGYSVSREKKERFSLILESASTNQTSMYLCASSPPGVVNQPQHFGDGTRLSIL.

The CDR3 coding sequence is TGTGCCAGCAGCTCCCCAGGGGATTGGACTGAAGCTTTCTTT. Its protein product is CASSSPGDWTEAFF. This chain connects TRBV5-8 to TRBJ1-1; TRBD1 is a possible D gene (6 bases). The CDR3 totals 14 residues. Per germline, CDR1 SGHTS and CDR2 YDEGEE. V was cut by 3 bases and J by 5 bases, with 14 bases left in between.

This rearrangement joins TRBV5-4 to TRBJ2-5, with TRBD1 matching 9 bases. In germline, CDR1 is SGHNT, CDR2 YYREEE (reference sequence). With V trimmed by 3 bases and J by 6 bases, 9 bases remained unmatched. CDR3 length: 15 amino acids. CDR3 residues: CASSWATGTGKTQYF. The CDR3 DNA is TGTGCCAGCAGCTGGGCGACCGGGACAGGGAAGACCCAGTACTTC.

The chain is built from TRBV5-1 and TRBJ2-7, with D possibly being TRBD2 (6 bases). V was clipped by 2 bases and J by 3 bases, with 12 bases between them. This CDR3 has 14 residues. CDR1 and CDR2 (germline): SGHRS, YFSETQ. CDR3 coding DNA: TGCGCCAGCAGCTTAGGCCTAGCGAGCTACGAGCAGTACTTC. This codes for CASSLGLASYEQYF.

A few counts support this clone. The chain couples TRBV5-5 to TRBJ2-2; D is unresolved. CDR3 length equals 16 residues. Germline lookup yields CDR1 SGHKS and CDR2 YYEKEE (reference sequence). Between the trimmed V and J ends, which lost 0 bases and 3 bases, there was a span of 12 bases. This chain's CDR3 is CASSLEVGRYTGELFF. Here the CDR3 DNA reads TGTGCCAGCAGCTTGGAAGTCGGACGATACACCGGGGAGCTGTTTTTT.

The chain employs TRBV9 and TRBJ2-1; TRBD2 matches 8 bases. The CDR3 sequence is 14 residues long. J lost 6 bases, V lost 6 bases, and 8 bases had no gene match. CDR1 SGDLS and CDR2 YYNGEE come from the germline V gene. DNA for the CDR3: TGTGCCAGCACCCCGGGACTAGTGATCAATGAGCAGTTCTTC. This encodes CASTPGLVINEQFF.

The chain links TRBV7-2 to TRBJ2-1, with TRBD2 matching over 11 bases. The CDR3 consists of 16 residues. CDR1 and CDR2 from the germline V gene are SGHTA and FQGNSA. The V gene end was trimmed by 5 bases and the J gene end by 13 bases; junction bases not matched to a gene: 16. The CDR3 DNA follows: TGTGCCAGCAGCCGCAGCGCGACGACTAGCGGGGTCGGTCAGTTCTTC. Its translation is CASSRSATTSGVGQFF.

The rearrangement uses TRBV28 and TRBJ2-7, with 9 bases that match TRBD1. V was clipped by 4 bases and J by 3 bases; unmatched bases: 7. The V gene's germline CDR1 is MDHEN and CDR2 SYDVKM. This CDR3 comprises 15 residues. As DNA, the CDR3 is TGTGCCAGCAGTTATCCCGGGACAGGGCTCTACGAGCAGTACTTC. Translation gives CASSYPGTGLYEQYF. Together with reference TRBV28 and TRBJ2-7, the CDR3 gives the full variable domain: DVKVTQSSRYLVKRTGEKVFLECVQDMDHENMFWYRQDPGLGLRLIYFSYDVKMKEKGDIPEGYSVSREKKERFSLILESASTNQTSMYLCASSYPGTGLYEQYFGPGTRLTVT.

The rearrangement joins TRBV28 to TRBJ1-2, with unresolved D. CDR3 size: 15 residues. Germline-derived CDR1 and CDR2 are MDHEN and SYDVKM. Trimming left V 1 base short and J 2 bases short, with 11 bases between. For the CDR3, the DNA is TGTGCCAGCAGTTTATTGGTGGCAGGCAACTATGGCTACACCTTC. This sequence encodes CASSLLVAGNYGYTF.